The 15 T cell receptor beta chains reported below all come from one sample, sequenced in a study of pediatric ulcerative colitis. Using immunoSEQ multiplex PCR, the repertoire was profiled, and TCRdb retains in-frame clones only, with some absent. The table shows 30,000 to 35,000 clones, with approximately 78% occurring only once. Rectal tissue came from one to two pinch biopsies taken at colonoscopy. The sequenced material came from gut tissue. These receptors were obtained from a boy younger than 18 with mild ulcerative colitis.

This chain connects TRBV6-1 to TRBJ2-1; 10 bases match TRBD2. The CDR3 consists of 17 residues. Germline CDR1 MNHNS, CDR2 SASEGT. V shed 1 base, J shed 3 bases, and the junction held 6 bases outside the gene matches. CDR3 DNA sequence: TGTGCCAGCAGTGAAGATTCACTAGCGGGGAACTACAATGAGCAGTTCTTC. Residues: CASSEDSLAGNYNEQFF.

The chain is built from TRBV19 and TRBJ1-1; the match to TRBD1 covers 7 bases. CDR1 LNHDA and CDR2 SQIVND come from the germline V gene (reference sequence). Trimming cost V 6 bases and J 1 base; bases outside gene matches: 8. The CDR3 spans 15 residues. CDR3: CASRGWAGGNTEAFF. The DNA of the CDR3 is TGTGCCAGTAGAGGGTGGGCAGGGGGGAACACTGAAGCTTTCTTT.

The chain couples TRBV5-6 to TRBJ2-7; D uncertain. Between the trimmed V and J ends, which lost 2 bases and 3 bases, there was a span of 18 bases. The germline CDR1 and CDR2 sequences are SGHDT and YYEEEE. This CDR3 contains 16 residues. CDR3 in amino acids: CASSLFRLAVNYEQYF. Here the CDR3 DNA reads TGTGCCAGCAGCTTATTCAGGCTGGCGGTCAACTACGAGCAGTACTTC.

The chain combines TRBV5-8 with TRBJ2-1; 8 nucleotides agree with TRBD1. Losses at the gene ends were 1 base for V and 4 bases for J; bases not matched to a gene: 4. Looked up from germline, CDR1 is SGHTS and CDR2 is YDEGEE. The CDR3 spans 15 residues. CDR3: CASSLQGAVYNEQFF. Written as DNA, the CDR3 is TGTGCCAGCAGCTTGCAGGGGGCCGTTTACAATGAGCAGTTCTTC.

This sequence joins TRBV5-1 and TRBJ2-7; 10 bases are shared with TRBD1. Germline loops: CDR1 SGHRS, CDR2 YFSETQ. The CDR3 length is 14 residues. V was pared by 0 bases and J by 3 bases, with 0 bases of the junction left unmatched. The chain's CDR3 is CASSLGTGGYEQYF. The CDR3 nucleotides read TGCGCCAGCAGCTTGGGGACAGGGGGCTACGAGCAGTACTTC.

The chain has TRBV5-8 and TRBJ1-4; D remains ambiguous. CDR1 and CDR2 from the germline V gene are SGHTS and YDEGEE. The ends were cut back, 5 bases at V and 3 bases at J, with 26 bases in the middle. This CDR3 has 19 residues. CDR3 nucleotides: TGTGCCAGCAGTTTTCCGCCTCGGGCCCTAACCGTAGCTAATGAAAAACTGTTTTTT. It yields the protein CASSFPPRALTVANEKLFF.

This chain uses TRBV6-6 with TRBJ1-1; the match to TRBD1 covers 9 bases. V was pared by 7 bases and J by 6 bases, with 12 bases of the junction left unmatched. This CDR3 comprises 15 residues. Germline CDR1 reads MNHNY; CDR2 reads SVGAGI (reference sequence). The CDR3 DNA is TGTGCCAGCACGAGTCCCGGGACAGGGTACTCTGAAGCTTTCTTT. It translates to CASTSPGTGYSEAFF.

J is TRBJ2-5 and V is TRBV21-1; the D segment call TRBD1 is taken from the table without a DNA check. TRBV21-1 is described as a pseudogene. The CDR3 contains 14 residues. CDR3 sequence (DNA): TGTGCCAGCAGCCTCGCCAGGGGCGAAGAGACCCAGTACTTC. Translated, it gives CASSLARGEETQYF.

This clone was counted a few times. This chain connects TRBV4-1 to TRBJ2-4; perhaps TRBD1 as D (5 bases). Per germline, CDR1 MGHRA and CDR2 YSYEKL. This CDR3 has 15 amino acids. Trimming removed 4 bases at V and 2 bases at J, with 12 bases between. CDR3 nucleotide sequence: TGCGCCAGCAGCCTACTCCAGGGAACCAAAAACATTCAGTACTTC. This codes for CASSLLQGTKNIQYF.

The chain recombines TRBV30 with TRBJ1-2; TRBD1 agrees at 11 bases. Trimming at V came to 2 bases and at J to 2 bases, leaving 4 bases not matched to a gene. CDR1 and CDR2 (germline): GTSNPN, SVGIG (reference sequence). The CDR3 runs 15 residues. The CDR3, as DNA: TGTGCCTGGAGTCCCCGGGACAGGGGGAACTATGGCTACACCTTC. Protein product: CAWSPRDRGNYGYTF.

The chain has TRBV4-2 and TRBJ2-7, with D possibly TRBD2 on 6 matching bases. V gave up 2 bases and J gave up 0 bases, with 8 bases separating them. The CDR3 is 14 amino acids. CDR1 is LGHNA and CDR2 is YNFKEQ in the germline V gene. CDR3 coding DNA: TGTGCCAGCAGCCAATGGGACTCCTCCTACGAGCAGTACTTC. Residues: CASSQWDSSYEQYF.

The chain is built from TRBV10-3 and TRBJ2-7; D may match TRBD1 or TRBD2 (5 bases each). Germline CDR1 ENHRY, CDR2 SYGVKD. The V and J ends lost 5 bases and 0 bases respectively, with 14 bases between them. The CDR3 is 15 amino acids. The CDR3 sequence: CAISRNEGPSYEQYF. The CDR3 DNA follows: TGTGCCATCAGTCGGAATGAGGGGCCCTCCTACGAGCAGTACTTC.

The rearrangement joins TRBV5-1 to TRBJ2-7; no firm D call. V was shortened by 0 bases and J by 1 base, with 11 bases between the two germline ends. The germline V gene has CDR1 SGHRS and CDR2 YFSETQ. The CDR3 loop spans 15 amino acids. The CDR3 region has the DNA TGCGCCAGCAGCTTGGGTTCGGCAGATTCCTACGAGCAGTACTTC. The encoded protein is CASSLGSADSYEQYF.

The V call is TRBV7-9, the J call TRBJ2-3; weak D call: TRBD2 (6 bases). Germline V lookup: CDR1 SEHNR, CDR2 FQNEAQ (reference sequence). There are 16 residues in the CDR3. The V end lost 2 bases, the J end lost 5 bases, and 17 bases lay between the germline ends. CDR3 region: CASSLWGVRFGDTQYF. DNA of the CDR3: TGTGCCAGCAGCTTATGGGGGGTCAGGTTCGGAGATACGCAGTATTTT.

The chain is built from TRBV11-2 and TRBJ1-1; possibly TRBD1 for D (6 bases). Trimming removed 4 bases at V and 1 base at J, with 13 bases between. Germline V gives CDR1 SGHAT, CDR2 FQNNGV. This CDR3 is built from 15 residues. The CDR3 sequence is CASSSTQGRNTEAFF. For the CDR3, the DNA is TGTGCCAGCAGCTCGACCCAGGGGCGGAACACTGAAGCTTTCTTT.